These 29 T cell receptor beta chains were all obtained from the same sample, sequenced in a study of glioma-infiltrating T cells. Amplification of TCR alpha and beta CDR3 regions from RNA used iRepertoire nested multiplex PCR. A single record per CDR3 protein comes from TCRdb applying MiXCR to the multiplex PCR reads. The sample lists about 210,000 distinct CDR3 sequences, about 31% seen once, with around 21% in the top ten. The sample was glioma tissue, nonneoplastic brain tissue, or PBMCs (not recorded which). The receptors shown here come from a human donor with low-grade glioma or glioblastoma, undergoing nonglioma brain surgery, or in good health (not recorded which).

This clonotype was observed a handful of times. The chain couples TRBV29-1 to TRBJ1-3; D is possibly TRBD1 (5 bases). Germline assignment: CDR1 SQVTM and CDR2 ANQGSEA. Trimming pared 4 bases from V and 4 bases from J, leaving 11 bases between. The CDR3 sequence is 13 residues long. The CDR3 DNA is TGCAGCGTTGCCCAGGGATCCGGAAACACCATATATTTT. Its translation is CSVAQGSGNTIYF.

This clonotype was observed at least ten times. This chain links TRBV3-1 with TRBJ1-1; D is unclear. Trimming removed 0 bases at V and 3 bases at J, with 8 bases between. Germline CDR1 reads LGHDT; CDR2 reads YNNKEL (reference sequence). The CDR3 length is 14 residues. The CDR3 bases are TGTGCCAGCAGCCAAGATCCAAGGGACACTGAAGCTTTCTTT. Translating it yields CASSQDPRDTEAFF.

Concerning this clonotype itself: A much larger clonotype is one base distant, so this may be a read error. The rearrangement uses TRBV7-9 and TRBJ2-3, with TRBD2 identical over 7 bases. Looked up from germline, CDR1 is SEHNR and CDR2 is FQNEAQ (reference sequence). The CDR3 runs to 16 residues. J was trimmed by 4 bases and V by 8 bases; bases with no gene match: 15. CDR3 bases: TGTGCCAGCGGCTCCCCGGGACTAACTCCCCCAGATACGCAGTATTTT. It encodes CASGSPGLTPPDTQYF.

This clonotype showed up many times. V gene TRBV7-2 combines with J gene TRBJ2-1; 7 positions agree with TRBD2. CDR1 and CDR2 from the germline V gene are SGHTA and FQGNSA. After removal of 5 bases from V and 5 bases from J, the junction contained 9 bases not matched to a gene. This CDR3 has 15 amino acids. The CDR3 sequence: CASSLSGIMNNEQFF. CDR3 DNA sequence: TGTGCCAGCAGCCTGAGCGGGATCATGAACAATGAGCAGTTCTTC.

This clonotype has at least ten counts. J is TRBJ2-3 and V is TRBV5-4, with D unclear. V shed 4 bases and J shed 6 bases, with 9 bases lying between them. The CDR3 totals 12 residues. The germline gives CDR1 SGHNT, CDR2 YYREEE (reference sequence). The CDR3 loop is CASSADVDTQYF. The CDR3 DNA is TGTGCCAGCAGCGCGGATGTGGATACGCAGTATTTT.

The chain joins TRBV7-2 to TRBJ2-1; 8 positions match TRBD1. With 7 bases clipped from V and 7 bases from J, the junction kept 9 bases outside the gene matches. The CDR3 sequence is 14 residues long. The germline CDR1 and CDR2 sequences are SGHTA and FQGNSA. This chain's CDR3 is CASIRAGGGNEQFF. The CDR3 DNA reads TGTGCCAGCATCCGAGCAGGGGGCGGAAATGAGCAGTTCTTC.

In its sample, this clonotype was seen a few times. The chain employs TRBV29-1 and TRBJ2-7, with D possibly called TRBD1 or TRBD2 (6 bases each). Germline V gene data show CDR1 as SQVTM and CDR2 as ANQGSEA. CDR3 length: 14 residues. V was shortened by 4 bases and J by 4 bases, with 17 bases between the two germline ends. CDR3 region: CSVGTVEGVYEQYF. The DNA for the CDR3 is TGCAGCGTTGGAACAGTGGAGGGGGTTTACGAGCAGTACTTC.

This chain connects TRBV27 to TRBJ1-2; 7 bases match TRBD1. The trim removed 2 bases at V and 5 bases at J, leaving 8 bases unmatched. This CDR3 comprises 15 residues. Germline V CDR1 and CDR2: MNHEY, SMNVEV (reference sequence). The CDR3 DNA reads TGTGCCAGCAGTTTAATTTCAGGGGGGGCGTATGGCTACACCTTC. As protein: CASSLISGGAYGYTF.

This clonotype was recorded many times. The CDR3 coding sequence is TGTGCCAGCAGCTTAGAAAGAAATCTGTGGGCCGGGGAGCTGTTTTTT. It translates to CASSLERNLWAGELFF. The V and J genes are TRBV7-2 and TRBJ2-2; D uncertain. V gave up 1 base and J gave up 6 bases, with 15 bases separating them. Germline CDR1 is SGHTA and CDR2 is FQGNSA. The CDR3 is 16 amino acids. The variable domain in full, completed from reference TRBV7-2 and TRBJ2-2, reads GAGVSQSPSNKVTEKGKDVELRCDPISGHTALYWYRQSLGQGLEFLIYFQGNSAPDKSGLPSDRFSAERTGGSVSTLTIQRTQQEDSAVYLCASSLERNLWAGELFFGEGSRLTVL.

As for this clonotype: A single base separates this from a much larger clone, so it may be a read error. The rearrangement joins TRBV18 to TRBJ1-1; D is perhaps TRBD1 (6 bases). Germline lookup yields CDR1 KGHSH and CDR2 LQKENI. The germline V and J ends were trimmed by 8 bases and 2 bases, with 12 bases remaining between them. The CDR3 covers 13 residues. Here the CDR3 reads CASQDSINTEAFF. CDR3 nucleotides: TGTGCCAGCCAGGACAGCATAAACACTGAAGCTTTCTTT.

This clonotype came up many times. This rearrangement joins TRBV4-3 to TRBJ2-1; TRBD2 matches 12 bases. The V and J ends lost 0 bases and 5 bases, in that order; junction bases with no gene match: 5. CDR3 length: 17 residues. CDR1 is LGHNA, CDR2 YSLEER, per germline. CDR3 residues: CASSQDNGLAGHNEQFF. Written as DNA, the CDR3 is TGCGCCAGCAGCCAAGATAATGGACTAGCGGGACACAATGAGCAGTTCTTC.

Ten or more counts support this clonotype. The V gene is TRBV15, the J gene TRBJ1-3; weak D call: TRBD1 (6 bases). Per the germline V gene, CDR1 is LNHNV and CDR2 is YYDKDF (reference sequence). CDR3 length: 15 amino acids. Trimming shortened V by 0 bases and J by 4 bases, and 10 bases separated the two germline ends. The CDR3 region has the DNA TGTGCCACCAGCAGAGACCCAGGGGAAGGAAACACCATATATTTT. Translation gives CATSRDPGEGNTIYF.

The J gene is TRBJ2-3, the V gene TRBV20-1, with D perhaps TRBD2 (7 bases). This CDR3 has 15 residues. Trimming took 5 bases from V and 15 from J, leaving 30 bases between them. Germline V CDR1 and CDR2: DFQATT, SNEGSKA (reference sequence). The CDR3 DNA sequence: TGCAGTGCTCAATGGGGGGGGCAGGGCACAGATACTCATTATTTT. It codes for CSAQWGGQGTDTHYF.

This sequence joins TRBV12-3 or TRBV12-4 and TRBJ2-2; 12 bases agree with TRBD2. J was trimmed by 0 bases and V by 6 bases; bases with no gene match: 5. The CDR3 has 17 amino acids. CDR3 in DNA: TGTGCCAGCAGCCGACTAGCGGGAGCGACGAACACCGGGGAGCTGTTTTTT. Its protein product is CASSRLAGATNTGELFF.

This clonotype showed up many times. V and J are TRBV5-1 and TRBJ1-1; D possibly corresponds to TRBD1 (5 bases). Trimming took off 2 bases at V and 3 bases at J, with 14 bases between the two ends. Germline-derived CDR1 and CDR2 are SGHRS and YFSETQ. The CDR3 contains 15 residues. Here the CDR3 reads CASSLSSRGDTEAFF. The CDR3, as DNA: TGCGCCAGCAGCTTAAGCAGTCGGGGGGACACTGAAGCTTTCTTT.

Ten or more counts support this clonotype. The V and J genes are TRBV7-2 and TRBJ1-6, with D possibly matching TRBD1 (5 bases). This CDR3 is built from 17 residues. Germline V gene sequence: CDR1 SGHTA, CDR2 FQGNSA. Trimming took off 1 base at V and 8 bases at J, with 18 bases between the two ends. The CDR3 region has the DNA TGTGCCAGCAGCTTAGGGCGGGAGGGACGGCAGCATTCACCCCTCCACTTT. This codes for CASSLGREGRQHSPLHF. Complete variable domain (other parts from reference TRBV7-2 and TRBJ1-6): GAGVSQSPSNKVTEKGKDVELRCDPISGHTALYWYRQSLGQGLEFLIYFQGNSAPDKSGLPSDRFSAERTGGSVSTLTIQRTQQEDSAVYLCASSLGREGRQHSPLHFGNGTRLTVT.

About this clonotype: This sequence may be a read error, since a much larger clone differs from it by one base. The chain joins TRBV2 to TRBJ2-1; D perhaps matches TRBD1 (5 bases). CDR3 length: 14 amino acids. Germline values: CDR1 SNHLY, CDR2 FYNNEI. In DNA, the CDR3 is TGTGCCAGCAGAACAGGTCTTTCCTACAATGAGCAGCTCTTC. Its translation is CASRTGLSYNEQLF.

This clonotype came up many times. This chain connects TRBV20-1 to TRBJ1-2; D may be TRBD1 (5 bases). The ends were cut back, 6 bases at V and 8 bases at J, with 16 bases in the middle. The CDR3 covers 12 residues. Looked up from germline, CDR1 is DFQATT and CDR2 is SNEGSKA (reference sequence). The CDR3 nucleotides are TGCAGTGCCCTAAAGTTCGAGGGGGGCTACACCTTC. It encodes CSALKFEGGYTF.

In its sample, this clonotype was seen many times. This chain connects TRBV11-1 to TRBJ2-3; 7 positions agree with TRBD1. The CDR3 runs 16 residues. In germline, CDR1 is SGHAT, CDR2 FQDESV (reference sequence). Trimming at V came to 5 bases and at J to 0 bases, leaving 8 bases not matched to a gene. The CDR3 here is CASSVDRASSTDTQYF. As DNA, the CDR3 is TGTGCCAGCAGCGTTGACAGGGCCAGCAGCACAGATACGCAGTATTTT.

The chain employs TRBV2 and TRBJ2-3; 7 nucleotides match TRBD1. Germline lookup yields CDR1 SNHLY and CDR2 FYNNEI. CDR3 length equals 14 residues. J was trimmed by 3 bases and V by 7 bases; bases with no gene match: 7. The CDR3 spells CASTHRGQTDTQYF. In DNA, the CDR3 is TGTGCCAGCACGCACAGGGGCCAAACAGATACGCAGTATTTT.

J is TRBJ2-7 and V is TRBV14; D ambiguous. CDR3 size: 12 residues. V lost 6 bases, J lost 1 base, and 7 bases lay in between. The germline V gene encodes CDR1 SGHDN and CDR2 FVKESK. This chain's CDR3 is CASSCYSYEQYF. In nucleotides, the CDR3 is TGTGCCAGCAGTTGTTATTCCTACGAGCAGTACTTC.

The chain has TRBV15 and TRBJ2-7; 11 bases are a match to TRBD2. CDR1 is LNHNV, CDR2 YYDKDF, per germline (reference sequence). The CDR3 runs 15 residues. With V trimmed by 8 bases and J by 3 bases, 9 bases remained unmatched. The CDR3 spells CATGSTSGMLYEQYF. For the CDR3, the DNA is TGTGCCACCGGATCGACTAGCGGGATGCTCTACGAGCAGTACTTC.

On this clonotype itself: The junction and the germline gene differ at one end; a read error may be behind it. This chain links TRBV28 with TRBJ1-1; TRBD1 matches at 7 bases. The CDR3 is 14 residues long. CDR1 and CDR2 from the germline V gene are MDHEN and SYDVKM. CDR3 protein: CASSRTGEEDEDLF. As DNA, the CDR3 is TGTGCCAGCAGCCGTACAGGGGAAGAAGATGAAGATTTATTT.

This chain joins TRBV30 and TRBJ2-1; TRBD2 matches 9 bases. From germline, CDR1 is GTSNPN and CDR2 SVGIG (reference sequence). The CDR3 is made up of 15 amino acids. V gave up 3 bases and J gave up 0 bases; unmatched junction bases: 3. The CDR3 spells CAWRRTSASYNEQFF. CDR3 sequence (DNA): TGTGCCTGGAGGCGGACTAGCGCCTCCTACAATGAGCAGTTCTTC.

In its sample, this clonotype was seen a few times. This rearrangement joins TRBV7-2 to TRBJ2-5; TRBD2 might be the D (7 bases). CDR1 is SGHTA and CDR2 is FQGNSA in the germline V gene. The CDR3 contains 16 residues. The V and J ends lost 2 bases and 1 base respectively, with 14 bases between them. For the CDR3, the DNA is TGTGCCAGCAGCTTATTAGGGGGAGGGCCCCAAGAGACCCAGTACTTC. Translation gives CASSLLGGGPQETQYF. Full variable domain (outside the CDR3, taken from reference TRBV7-2 and TRBJ2-5): GAGVSQSPSNKVTEKGKDVELRCDPISGHTALYWYRQSLGQGLEFLIYFQGNSAPDKSGLPSDRFSAERTGGSVSTLTIQRTQQEDSAVYLCASSLLGGGPQETQYFGPGTRLLVL.

This clonotype has at least ten counts. This chain connects TRBV28 to TRBJ2-3; D is ambiguous. The germline V gene has CDR1 MDHEN and CDR2 SYDVKM. The CDR3 loop spans 16 amino acids. Trimming left V 5 bases short and J 1 base short, with 16 bases between. The CDR3 region has the DNA TGTGCCAGCAGTCCACCCGGAAGGGCAGGCACAGATACGCAGTATTTT. Its translation: CASSPPGRAGTDTQYF.

This clonotype appeared many times. This chain connects TRBV6-1 to TRBJ2-5, with TRBD1 matching over 7 bases. Germline V gene sequence: CDR1 MNHNS, CDR2 SASEGT. V lost 8 bases to trimming and J lost 4 bases; unmatched junction nucleotides: 10. This CDR3 contains 14 residues. CDR3 nucleotides: TGTGCCAGCTCGATCCAGACAGGGAGAGAGACCCAGTACTTC. Encoded protein: CASSIQTGRETQYF.

This clonotype showed up just once. Just one base apart from a much larger clone, this may be a read error. This rearrangement joins TRBV24-1 to TRBJ1-5; 9 bases are shared with TRBD1. There are 16 residues in the CDR3. Germline CDR1 and CDR2: KGHDR and SFDVKD. The CDR3, as DNA: TGTGCCACCAGTGACGCCACAGGGGGCAACAATAAGCCCCAGCATTTT. This translates into CATSDATGGNNKPQHF.

A remark on this clonotype: A much larger clone sits a single nucleotide away, making a read error possible. The rearrangement links TRBV11-2 to TRBJ2-7; possible D gene TRBD1, 5 bases. CDR1 is SGHAT, CDR2 FQNNGV, per germline. CDR3 length: 14 amino acids. In DNA form, the CDR3 reads TGTGCCGGCAGCCTCGACAGACTCTCCTACGAGCAGTACTTC. Protein sequence: CAGSLDRLSYEQYF.